This T cell receptor (beta chain) originates from a study of cytomegalovirus exposure and HLA in healthy donors. The PCR employed 60 Vbeta primers together with 13 Jbeta primers. Assay: immunoSEQ multiplex PCR; the TCRdb copy retains only in-frame clones and omits some. Of some 200,000 clones listed, more than 75% are singletons. Study-level findings and limits: Relative to equally common others, HLA-associated TCR beta chains showed greater clonal expansion in a later analysis. In a later analysis, 16,951 TCR beta sequences were associated with HLA alleles at 0.05 false discovery rate.

The CDR3 extends over 13 amino acids. V lost 8 bases, J lost 5 bases, and 13 bases lay in between. Germline values: CDR1 ENHRY, CDR2 SYGVKD. Note on this clone: Its antigen remains unknown. This CDR3 is also generated by other DNA sequences in the sample.

Sequenced material: PBMCs. The TCR sequence derives from a woman aged 45-59 years in good health and CMV-seropositive. The chain recombines TRBV10-3 with TRBJ1-5; D is unresolved. The CDR3 nucleotides are TGTGCCATCCGATCTCAAGGAGATCAGCCCCAGCATTTT. Translation: CAIRSQGDQPQHF.